This T cell receptor beta chain was obtained from a study of OX40 agonist ivuxolimab in advanced cancers. Germline assignment: CDR1 GTSNPN and CDR2 SVGIG (reference sequence). V lost 1 base and J lost 3, with 6 bases in between. This CDR3 comprises 12 residues. Study-wide results and caveats: CD4+ and CD8+ blood T cells expanded clonally by week 6 at 0.1 to 3.0 mg/kg.

As for this clone: The target antigen is unknown.

Measured with immunoSEQ multiplex PCR; TCRdb has only the in-frame clones, and not every one. The table has tens of thousands of clones, around 85% seen once. The sequencing here drew on CD4+ or CD8+ T cells sorted from blood, taken in a trial of the OX40 agonist ivuxolimab. The chain has TRBV30 and TRBJ1-2; no reliable D call. The clonotype was recovered from an adult with an advanced solid tumor such as melanoma, head and neck, liver or kidney cancer. CDR3 loop: CAWSAGHYGYTF. CDR3 bases: TGTGCCTGGAGTGCAGGACACTATGGCTACACCTTC.